These 29 T cell receptor beta chains were sequenced from one sample in a study of shared clonotypes between healthy human individuals. Clones were read by immunoSEQ multiplex PCR, and TCRdb kept only the in-frame ones, dropping some. The sample lists around 99,000 clones; roughly three quarters were seen once. Sequencing used memory CD8+ T cells sorted from blood. The subset is: CD45RO+ cells pooled with CCR7-negative TemRA cells. These receptor sequences come from a man under 40 in good health.

V gene TRBV6-6 combines with J gene TRBJ1-5; D is ambiguous. The length of the CDR3 is 13 residues. The germline V gene has CDR1 MNHNY and CDR2 SVGAGI (reference sequence). V was shortened by 0 bases and J by 6 bases, with 6 bases between the two germline ends. CDR3 coding DNA: TGTGCCAGCAGTTACTCGAGCGGTCAGCCCCAGCATTTT. Translated, it gives CASSYSSGQPQHF.

This clone was seen a few times. The V call is TRBV4-2, the J call TRBJ2-7; D may be TRBD1 or TRBD2 (5 bases each). Germline V lookup: CDR1 LGHNA, CDR2 YNFKEQ. The CDR3 runs 15 residues. V lost 2 bases to trimming and J lost 5 bases, with 16 bases between them. The CDR3 nucleotides are TGTGCCAGCAGCCAAAGCCCCGACGGGGCGCACGAGCAGTACTTC. Translating gives CASSQSPDGAHEQYF.

About this clone itself: The same CDR3 also results from other DNA sequences found in this sample. The chain is built from TRBV29-1 and TRBJ2-1, with TRBD2 identical over 12 bases. This CDR3 region has 14 residues. CDR1 and CDR2 from the germline V gene are SQVTM and ANQGSEA. V lost 1 base to trimming and J lost 10 bases; unmatched junction nucleotides: 5. The CDR3 loop is CSVEGLAGEGEQFF. The CDR3 bases are TGCAGCGTTGAAGGACTAGCGGGAGAAGGCGAGCAGTTCTTC.

This chain joins TRBV16 and TRBJ1-5; D not resolved. CDR3 size: 13 residues. The germline CDR1 and CDR2 sequences are KGHSY and FQNENV. Trimming removed 6 bases at V and 7 bases at J, with 13 bases between. This CDR3 is CASSPGTGQPQHF. The CDR3 DNA follows: TGTGCCAGCAGTCCGGGTACCGGACAGCCCCAGCATTTT.

In its sample, this clone was seen a few times. The chain is built from TRBV29-1 and TRBJ2-3, with TRBD1 matching over 10 bases. CDR3 size: 13 residues. Germline CDR1 is SQVTM and CDR2 is ANQGSEA. The V and J ends lost 6 bases and 8 bases, in that order; junction bases with no gene match: 8. The CDR3 here is CSVGTGDLVTQYF. The CDR3 DNA reads TGCAGCGTAGGGACAGGGGATTTGGTTACGCAGTATTTT.

This clone was found a few times. This sequence joins TRBV5-1 and TRBJ1-4; a possible D gene is TRBD1 (5 bases). Trimming shortened V by 2 bases and J by 1 base, and 9 bases separated the two germline ends. The CDR3 runs to 15 residues. Germline CDR1 reads SGHRS; CDR2 reads YFSETQ. In DNA form, the CDR3 reads TGCGCCAGCAGCTTCCGGGGGGTAACTAATGAAAAACTGTTTTTT. This codes for CASSFRGVTNEKLFF.

V gene TRBV6-1 combines with J gene TRBJ2-7; D gene uncertain. CDR3 size: 15 residues. V was trimmed by 1 base and J by 3 bases, leaving 13 bases between them. Germline V gives CDR1 MNHNS, CDR2 SASEGT. Here the CDR3 reads CASSEGSFPDYEQYF. Written as DNA, the CDR3 is TGTGCCAGCAGTGAAGGGTCATTTCCGGACTACGAGCAGTACTTC.

This clone was recorded at least ten times. The rearrangement joins TRBV6-5 to TRBJ2-3; D remains ambiguous. CDR3 length equals 14 residues. The ends were cut back, 0 bases at V and 6 bases at J, with 10 bases in the middle. Germline V gene lookup returns CDR1 MNHEY and CDR2 SVGAGI. The CDR3 region is CASSYSNSFDTQYF. CDR3 bases: TGTGCCAGCAGTTACTCCAATAGTTTTGATACGCAGTATTTT.

V is TRBV4-1 and J is TRBJ2-1, with 8 bases matching TRBD1. Germline CDR1 reads MGHRA; CDR2 reads YSYEKL. The V segment lost 4 bases and the J segment 8 bases; nucleotides outside the gene matches: 10. The CDR3 is 15 residues long. Written as DNA, the CDR3 is TGCGCCAGCAGCCCGGACAGGGAAGGGGGCGATGAGCAGTTCTTC. Protein product: CASSPDREGGDEQFF.

This clone was recorded many times. CDR3 sequence: CASSPRGTNYGYTF. In DNA, the CDR3 is TGTGCCAGCAGCCCTAGGGGGACTAACTATGGCTACACCTTC. J is TRBJ1-2 and V is TRBV7-9, with D maybe TRBD1 (6 bases). V was cut by 5 bases and J by 0 bases, with 10 bases left in between. There are 14 residues in the CDR3. Germline CDR1 and CDR2: SEHNR and FQNEAQ (reference sequence). Using reference TRBV7-9 and TRBJ1-2 for the parts outside the CDR3, the full variable domain is DTGVSQNPRHKITKRGQNVTFRCDPISEHNRLYWYRQTLGQGPEFLTYFQNEAQLEKSRLLSDRFSAERPKGSFSTLEIQRTEQGDSAMYLCASSPRGTNYGYTFGSGTRLTVV.

The chain carries TRBV6-1 and TRBJ2-7; 7 bases line up with TRBD2. The CDR3 runs to 12 residues. V was clipped by 6 bases and J by 3 bases; unmatched bases: 2. CDR1 is MNHNS, CDR2 SASEGT, per germline. The chain's CDR3 is CASRGGFYEQYF. In DNA, the CDR3 is TGTGCCAGCAGGGGGGGGTTCTACGAGCAGTACTTC.

The rearrangement links TRBV19 to TRBJ2-7; 9 nucleotides match TRBD1. From germline, CDR1 is LNHDA and CDR2 SQIVND (reference sequence). The CDR3 extends over 14 amino acids. V was clipped by 5 bases and J by 5 bases; unmatched bases: 7. CDR3 protein: CASSSGQGRNEQYF. For the CDR3, the DNA is TGTGCCAGTAGTTCCGGACAGGGGCGGAACGAGCAGTACTTC.

This chain links TRBV27 with TRBJ2-7, with D unclear. The V and J ends lost 3 bases and 0 bases respectively, with 9 bases between them. The length of the CDR3 is 14 residues. Germline assignment: CDR1 MNHEY and CDR2 SMNVEV (reference sequence). This CDR3 is CASSFSLSSYEQYF. CDR3 sequence (DNA): TGTGCCAGCAGTTTTTCACTCAGCTCCTACGAGCAGTACTTC.

This clone has ten or more counts. The chain combines TRBV27 with TRBJ2-2; D is uncertain. The germline CDR1 and CDR2 sequences are MNHEY and SMNVEV (reference sequence). The CDR3 consists of 13 residues. V lost 6 bases and J lost 6, with 11 bases in between. DNA of the CDR3: TGTGCCAGCAGCTCCCGATTGGCCGGGGAGCTGTTTTTT. Encoded protein: CASSSRLAGELFF.

The rearrangement links TRBV7-9 to TRBJ2-5; no definite D call. Per germline, CDR1 SEHNR and CDR2 FQNEAQ (reference sequence). Trimming pared 5 bases from V and 4 bases from J, leaving 14 bases between. The CDR3 spans 14 residues. The chain's CDR3 is CASSTIGPVETQYF. CDR3 nucleotides: TGTGCCAGCAGCACAATCGGGCCTGTAGAGACCCAGTACTTC.

This clone was recorded many times. The CDR3 nucleotides are TGTGCCAGCAGCTCTCCCCCGGGACTAGCGGGCCTAAGCACAGATACGCAGTATTTT. It specifies CASSSPPGLAGLSTDTQYF. V and J are TRBV7-2 and TRBJ2-3, with TRBD2 identical over 12 bases. This CDR3 has 19 amino acids. CDR1 and CDR2 from the germline V gene are SGHTA and FQGNSA. V lost 4 bases to trimming and J lost 0 bases; unmatched junction nucleotides: 11.

The chain links TRBV11-2 to TRBJ2-7; 12 nucleotides align to TRBD2. V was clipped by 5 bases and J by 6 bases; unmatched bases: 5. Germline V gives CDR1 SGHAT, CDR2 FQNNGV. This CDR3 is 14 amino acids long. The CDR3 is CASSPTSGSFEQYF. The CDR3 bases are TGTGCCAGCAGCCCGACTAGCGGGAGCTTCGAGCAGTACTTC.

This clone was picked up many times. The chain carries TRBV7-2 and TRBJ1-5, with D unclear. The V and J ends lost 2 bases and 4 bases respectively, with 15 bases between them. This CDR3 spans 16 amino acids. Germline-derived CDR1 and CDR2 are SGHTA and FQGNSA. The CDR3 reads CASSLLGLGINQPQHF. Written as DNA, the CDR3 is TGTGCCAGCAGCTTACTGGGATTGGGTATAAATCAGCCCCAGCATTTT.

The chain combines TRBV28 with TRBJ2-7; tentatively, D is TRBD2 (5 bases). V lost 7 bases to trimming and J lost 3 bases, with 13 bases between them. In germline, CDR1 is MDHEN, CDR2 SYDVKM. The CDR3 has 13 amino acids. The CDR3 nucleotides are TGTGCCAGCACGAATCCCGGGATCTACGAGCAGTACTTC. This encodes CASTNPGIYEQYF.

This clone showed up just a few times. This chain uses TRBV7-2 with TRBJ2-1; 8 bases fit TRBD1. This CDR3 contains 13 residues. The J segment lost 9 bases and the V segment lost 5 bases, leaving 6 bases of the junction unmatched. CDR1 and CDR2 (germline): SGHTA, FQGNSA. The DNA of the CDR3 is TGTGCCAGCAGCCCGGATACAGGGGGTGAGCAGTTCTTC. This codes for CASSPDTGGEQFF.

The V gene is TRBV10-2, the J gene TRBJ1-1, with TRBD1 matching over 7 bases. The CDR3 runs to 13 residues. Trimming at V came to 4 bases and at J to 7 bases, leaving 6 bases not matched to a gene. CDR1 is WSHSY, CDR2 SAAADI, per germline. CDR3 sequence: CASSGQGLREAFF. The CDR3 DNA reads TGCGCCAGCAGTGGACAGGGCCTCCGTGAAGCTTTCTTT.

This clone was detected once. The rearrangement links TRBV28 to TRBJ2-7; D uncertain. The germline CDR1 and CDR2 sequences are MDHEN and SYDVKM. CDR3 length: 14 amino acids. Between the trimmed V and J ends, which lost 8 bases and 2 bases, there was a span of 16 bases. In nucleotides, the CDR3 is TGTGCCAGCCCCGGATCTTGGCTGGCCTACGAGCAGTACTTC. Translated, it gives CASPGSWLAYEQYF.

The rearrangement joins TRBV10-2 to TRBJ2-3; D is possibly TRBD2 (5 bases). The CDR3 sequence is 15 residues long. Germline V gene data show CDR1 as WSHSY and CDR2 as SAAADI. Trimming took off 3 bases at V and 5 bases at J, with 15 bases between the two ends. In nucleotides, the CDR3 is TGCGCCAGCAGTGAAGAGACTACCTTTCAAGATACGCAGTATTTT. Residues: CASSEETTFQDTQYF.

In this sample, this clone turned up many times. This specimen includes other DNA sequences encoding the same CDR3. The V and J genes are TRBV19 and TRBJ2-3; D ambiguous. This CDR3 region has 12 residues. Germline loops: CDR1 LNHDA, CDR2 SQIVND (reference sequence). V lost 3 bases and J 0 bases, leaving 1 base between the germline ends. In DNA, the CDR3 is TGTGCCAGTAGTATTAGCACAGATACGCAGTATTTT. Its translation: CASSISTDTQYF. The full variable domain, rest sourced from reference TRBV19 and TRBJ2-3, is DGGITQSPKYLFRKEGQNVTLSCEQNLNHDAMYWYRQDPGQGLRLIYYSQIVNDFQKGDIAEGYSVSREKKESFPLTVTSAQKNPTAFYLCASSISTDTQYFGPGTRLTVL.

V is TRBV10-3 and J is TRBJ2-3, with TRBD2 matching over 9 bases. The length of the CDR3 is 15 residues. The trim removed 8 bases at V and 6 bases at J, leaving 12 bases unmatched. Germline values: CDR1 ENHRY, CDR2 SYGVKD. CDR3 nucleotide sequence: TGTGCCATCCACCAGACGAGCGGGAGGAGGGATACGCAGTATTTT. This gives the protein CAIHQTSGRRDTQYF.

This clone has at least ten counts. The V call is TRBV13, the J call TRBJ2-1; 11 bases are shared with TRBD2. This CDR3 comprises 15 residues. With V trimmed by 2 bases and J by 4 bases, 1 base remained unmatched. CDR1 is PRHDT and CDR2 is FYEKMQ in the germline V gene (reference sequence). The CDR3 DNA follows: TGTGCCAGCAGCTTAACTAGCGGGAGTTACAATGAGCAGTTCTTC. This translates into CASSLTSGSYNEQFF. Complete variable domain (other parts from reference TRBV13 and TRBJ2-1): AAGVIQSPRHLIKEKRETATLKCYPIPRHDTVYWYQQGPGQDPQFLISFYEKMQSDKGSIPDRFSAQQFSDYHSELNMSSLELGDSALYFCASSLTSGSYNEQFFGPGTRLTVL.

The rearrangement joins TRBV6-1 to TRBJ2-3, with unresolved D. CDR1 is MNHNS and CDR2 is SASEGT in the germline V gene. The CDR3 runs 15 residues. V was pared by 3 bases and J by 2 bases, with 12 bases between. CDR3 region: CASSDGVSVTDTQYF. DNA for the CDR3: TGTGCCAGCAGTGACGGCGTTTCGGTCACAGATACGCAGTATTTT.

A single count supports this clone. V gene TRBV9 combines with J gene TRBJ2-3, with 10 bases lining up with TRBD1. Looked up from germline, CDR1 is SGDLS and CDR2 is YYNGEE. The V gene end was trimmed by 4 bases and the J gene end by 2 bases; junction bases not matched to a gene: 7. This CDR3 has 16 residues. CDR3: CASSPFDRGLTDTQYF. The DNA for the CDR3 is TGTGCCAGCAGCCCATTTGACAGGGGGCTCACAGATACGCAGTATTTT.

Comments on this clone: Mismatch with germline at one junction end may stem from a read error. The rearrangement links TRBV30 to TRBJ2-1, with D hard to call. The CDR3 length is 11 residues. The germline CDR1 and CDR2 sequences are GTSNPN and SVGIG (reference sequence). The CDR3: CAWSVLSIRLF. CDR3 nucleotide sequence: TGTGCCTGGAGTGTACTTAGCATTAGGCTCTTC.